This T cell receptor (beta chain) came from a study of blood T cell repertoires in COVID-19. The germline V gene has CDR1 LNHDA and CDR2 SQIVND (reference sequence). V dropped 3 bases and J dropped 7; count of bases not matched to a gene: 7. The CDR3 has 15 residues. Produced via immunoSEQ multiplex PCR; TCRdb's table is partial and in-frame only. The sample lists about 250,000 clones; about nine tenths were seen once. Sequenced: PBMCs or T cells enriched from blood (not recorded which). The chain recombines TRBV19 with TRBJ1-5, with 9 bases fitting TRBD1. The sequence came from a woman aged 25 to 45 with acute COVID-19. CDR3 amino acids: CASSMEDRGVQPQHF. The CDR3 DNA reads TGTGCCAGTAGTATGGAGGACAGGGGCGTCCAGCCCCAGCATTTT.